This is a list of T cell receptor beta chains from one sample in a study of T cells in Graves' hyperthyroidism and ophthalmopathy. TCRdb ran MiXCR on the multiplex PCR reads and lists one entry per CDR3 protein. The repertoire holds roughly 110,000 distinct CDR3 sequences, with about 16% as singletons. The sample taken for sequencing was blood. These receptors originate from a woman aged 50 to 60 with Graves' hyperthyroidism. The CDR3 runs from the conserved cysteine through the conserved F or W. The D gene is left open where the match is weak. Where a row states a size, it is once, few, many or the class of an expanded clone; other rows omit it.

d_gene	abundance	v_gene	j_gene	CDR3aa	CDR3nt
TRBD1	many	TRBV20-1	TRBJ1-2	CSASRTGTYGYTF	TGCAGTGCAAGCAGGACAGGCACCTATGGCTACACCTTC
.	many	TRBV7-9	TRBJ1-1	CASSLLPGQKGGTEAFF	TGTGCCAGCAGCTTGTTACCGGGACAAAAAGGGGGGACTGAAGCTTTCTTT
TRBD2	many	TRBV11-2	TRBJ2-1	CASSSTRTSGRGNEQFF	TGTGCCAGCAGCTCGACTCGGACTAGCGGGAGAGGTAATGAGCAGTTCTTC
TRBD1	many	TRBV2	TRBJ1-1	CASSGPGGANTEAFF	TGTGCCAGCAGTGGTCCAGGGGGGGCGAACACTGAAGCTTTCTTT
TRBD2	many	TRBV6-6	TRBJ2-3	CASSYERELDTQYF	TGTGCCAGCAGTTACGAGCGGGAGTTAGATACGCAGTATTTT
.	many	TRBV6-1	TRBJ2-1	CASSEKRRTGIEQFF	TGTGCCAGCAGTGAAAAAAGGAGGACCGGGATTGAGCAGTTCTTC
TRBD1	many	TRBV28	TRBJ1-5	CASSPQGRNQPQHF	TGTGCCAGCAGCCCACAGGGGAGAAATCAGCCCCAGCATTTT
TRBD2	many	TRBV28	TRBJ2-1	CASWTSAGENEQFF	TGTGCCAGCTGGACTAGCGCGGGGGAGAATGAGCAGTTCTTC
TRBD2	.	TRBV11-3	TRBJ2-3	CASSPRSGSRGDTQYF	TGTGCCAGCAGCCCGCGTAGCGGGAGTAGGGGAGATACGCAGTATTTT
TRBD2	many	TRBV28	TRBJ2-5	CASSLRVGTSGQETQYF	TGTGCCAGCAGTTTAAGGGTTGGGACTAGCGGCCAAGAGACCCAGTACTTC
.	.	TRBV12-3/TRBV12-4	TRBJ2-7	CANGQNTGEQYF	TGTGCCAATGGACAGAACACCGGGGAGCAGTACTTC
.	many	TRBV2	TRBJ1-2	CASSPGGGVGYTF	TGTGCCAGCTCACCTGGCGGGGGCGTCGGCTACACCTTC
TRBD1	many	TRBV4-2	TRBJ2-2	CASSQEYGQGAGELFF	TGTGCCAGCAGCCAAGAATACGGCCAGGGGGCCGGGGAGCTGTTTTTT
TRBD2	many	TRBV20-1	TRBJ2-7	CSAPLTSGRASYEQYF	TGCAGTGCCCCCCTGACTAGCGGGAGGGCCTCCTACGAGCAGTACTTC
TRBD2	few	TRBV3-1	TRBJ2-1	CASSQGLAGGGREQFF	TGTGCCAGCAGCCAGGGACTAGCGGGAGGTGGGCGTGAGCAGTTCTTC
.	many	TRBV7-8	TRBJ2-3	CASSLGGFVATDTQYF	TGTGCCAGCAGCTTAGGCGGGTTCGTAGCGACGGATACGCAGTATTTT
TRBD1	.	TRBV2	TRBJ2-7	CASREGQGNYEQYF	TGTGCCAGCAGAGAGGGACAGGGGAACTACGAGCAGTACTTC
.	.	TRBV6-1	TRBJ2-3	CASLSVGTQYF	TGTGCCAGCCTTTCCGTCGGTACGCAGTATTTT
.	many	TRBV5-1	TRBJ1-1	CASSLGGMNTEAFF	TGCGCCAGCAGCTTGGGGGGCATGAACACTGAAGCTTTCTTT
TRBD2	few	TRBV20-1	TRBJ2-5	CSAKTSGRETQYF	TGCAGTGCAAAGACTAGCGGGAGAGAGACCCAGTACTTC
.	.	TRBV28	TRBJ1-6	CASSAGGVFPLHF	TGTGCCAGCAGTGCCGGGGGCGTTTTCCCCCTCCACTTT
.	.	TRBV5-6	TRBJ1-5	CASSWGTQPQHF	TGTGCCAGCAGCTGGGGGACTCAGCCCCAGCATTTT
TRBD2	many	TRBV12-3/TRBV12-4	TRBJ2-1	CASTLAGSYNEQFF	TGTGCCAGCACCTTAGCGGGTTCCTACAATGAGCAGTTCTTC
.	many	TRBV14	TRBJ1-2	CASSPFAQGGHTF	TGTGCCAGCAGCCCCTTCGCTCAGGGAGGACACACCTTC
.	many	TRBV5-1	TRBJ2-2	CASSLDGEPTGELFF	TGCGCCAGCAGCTTGGATGGAGAGCCTACCGGGGAGCTGTTTTTT
TRBD2	few	TRBV7-3	TRBJ2-2	CASSSPNSGSGTGELFF	TGTGCCAGCAGCTCACCAAATAGCGGGAGCGGGACCGGGGAGCTGTTTTTT
.	many	TRBV5-1	TRBJ2-7	CASSQQTPTYEQYF	TGCGCCAGCAGCCAACAGACACCTACCTACGAGCAGTACTTC
.	many	TRBV7-9	TRBJ2-3	CASSTPLDGGVRGTDTQYF	TGTGCCAGCAGCACGCCCTTAGATGGCGGGGTTAGGGGCACAGATACGCAGTATTTT
TRBD1	many	TRBV27	TRBJ2-1	CASSEGQANEQFF	TGTGCCAGCAGTGAGGGACAGGCCAATGAGCAGTTCTTC
TRBD2	.	TRBV11-2	TRBJ2-1	CASSLASGTYNEQFF	TGTGCCAGCAGCTTAGCTAGCGGGACCTACAATGAGCAGTTCTTC
TRBD1	many	TRBV20-1	TRBJ1-5	CSALVPGGLPFYQPQHF	TGCAGTGCCCTCGTCCCAGGGGGCCTCCCGTTCTATCAGCCCCAGCATTTT
.	many	TRBV13	TRBJ2-5	CASSTGTAVSTETQYF	TGTGCCAGCAGCACCGGGACCGCCGTAAGCACGGAGACCCAGTACTTC
.	few	TRBV4-1	TRBJ2-5	CASSQDVVGQDRQTQYF	TGCGCCAGCAGCCAAGATGTCGTTGGGCAGGACCGGCAGACCCAGTACTTC
.	many	TRBV4-1	TRBJ1-2	CASSQDTGDFGYTF	TGCGCCAGCAGCCAAGATACCGGGGATTTTGGCTACACCTTC
.	many	TRBV5-1	TRBJ1-2	CASSLFGVDAYGYTF	TGCGCCAGCAGCTTGTTCGGGGTTGATGCTTATGGCTACACCTTC
TRBD2	many	TRBV2	TRBJ2-5	CASRRTSGSQETQYF	TGTGCCAGCAGGCGAACTAGCGGGAGTCAAGAGACCCAGTACTTC
.	many	TRBV30	TRBJ2-4	CAWSVKSRQVVLAKNIQYF	TGTGCCTGGAGTGTAAAGTCCCGACAGGTCGTTCTAGCCAAAAACATTCAGTACTTC
TRBD2	many	TRBV7-2	TRBJ2-5	CASSSNLGGTETQYF	TGTGCCAGCAGCTCTAACCTGGGAGGGACGGAGACCCAGTACTTC
.	many	TRBV6-1	TRBJ2-7	CASMANSYEQYF	TGTGCCAGCATGGCTAACTCCTACGAGCAGTACTTC
.	.	TRBV28	TRBJ2-1	CASSLRERYGNEQFF	TGTGCCAGCAGTTTAAGGGAGCGGTATGGCAATGAGCAGTTCTTC
TRBD1	.	TRBV5-5	TRBJ1-3	CASSFQTGENTIYF	TGTGCCAGCAGCTTTCAGACAGGGGAGAACACCATATATTTT
TRBD1	.	TRBV29-1	TRBJ2-5	CSVLPMDRGIETQYF	TGCAGCGTTCTACCCATGGACAGGGGGATAGAGACCCAGTACTTC